The rows below give T cell receptor beta chains drawn from one sample of a study of cytomegalovirus exposure and HLA in healthy donors. Measured with immunoSEQ multiplex PCR; TCRdb has only the in-frame clones, and not every one. The sample consists of roughly 240,000 clones, roughly 82% of them appearing once. The sequenced sample consisted of PBMCs. These receptors were collected from a woman aged 35 to 49 in good health and CMV-seropositive. CDR3s include the opening cysteine and the closing phenylalanine or tryptophan. D genes are given only for firm matches. Size is stated for part of the rows, as once, few or many counts, or as a class when the clone is expanded.

CDR3 DNA	CDR3 protein	D gene	CDR3 length	V gene	J gene	clone size
TGTGCCATCAGTGAAGTGGGACAGGGAAAAGGCGAGCAGTACTTC	CAISEVGQGKGEQYF	TRBD1	15	TRBV10-3	TRBJ2-7	NA
TGTGCCAGCAGAGACCCCGGGACAGGGGGCGATACTGAAGCTTTCTTT	CASRDPGTGGDTEAFF	TRBD1	16	TRBV9	TRBJ1-1	NA
TGTGCCAGCAGCCCCGACAGGTATTATGGCTACACCTTC	CASSPDRYYGYTF	NA	13	TRBV28	TRBJ1-2	few
TGCAGCGTGTCTGGGAGCCGAAGTCAGCCCCAGCATTTT	CSVSGSRSQPQHF	NA	13	TRBV29-1	TRBJ1-5	once
TGTGCCTGGGGGAAGGGGCTTTACAATGAGCAGTTCTTC	CAWGKGLYNEQFF	NA	13	TRBV30	TRBJ2-1	NA
TGTAGTAGCGGGAATCGAGAGACCCAGTACTTC	CSSGNRETQYF	TRBD2	11	TRBV7-7	TRBJ2-5	NA
TGTGCCTGGAGTCTCGGGGGTAGCAATCAGCCCCAGCATTTT	CAWSLGGSNQPQHF	NA	14	TRBV30	TRBJ1-5	NA
TGTGCCAGCAGCCTGATGACAGGGTCGAATGAAAAACTGTTTTTT	CASSLMTGSNEKLFF	TRBD1	15	TRBV5-4	TRBJ1-4	few
TGTGCCACCATGAAAACAGGGGCGGAGAGCAATCAGCCCCAGCATTTT	CATMKTGAESNQPQHF	TRBD1	16	TRBV10-3	TRBJ1-5	NA
TGTGCCAGCAGCTTCGAACGGGGGGAGGGGACCCAGTACTTC	CASSFERGEGTQYF	TRBD2	14	TRBV11-3	TRBJ2-5	NA
TGTGCCAGCAGCTTAGTCGACAGGGGGGAAATAAGTGGCTACACCTTC	CASSLVDRGEISGYTF	TRBD1	16	TRBV7-6	TRBJ1-2	NA
TGTGCCAGCAGGTCAGGGGCTAGCACAGATACGCAGTATTTT	CASRSGASTDTQYF	NA	14	TRBV5-4	TRBJ2-3	NA
TGTGCCAGCAGCTTAGATCCCAGGGGCTCTGGAAACACCATATATTTT	CASSLDPRGSGNTIYF	NA	16	TRBV7-9	TRBJ1-3	NA
TGTGCCAGCAGCCCTACCGGGACAGGGCTTATTGGCTACACCTTC	CASSPTGTGLIGYTF	TRBD1	15	TRBV4-2	TRBJ1-2	NA